Listed here are 15 T cell receptor beta chains from one sample, sequenced in a study of CD8 T cells in Susac syndrome (dated by TCRdb to about 2019). Receptor libraries were prepared by the immunoSEQ multiplex PCR assay. RNA was extracted with the RNeasy kit and roughly 0.45 to 1 ug was reverse transcribed using random hexamers. TCRdb reanalyzed the raw reads on its own, using fastp at Q25 for trimming and MiXCR for clone calling, and kept in-frame beta chains. Rows matching on CDR3 protein sequence are summarized as one entry with the most common DNA and genes. The sample table shows about 130,000 distinct CDR3 sequences, and roughly 93% are seen once. The ten largest clones take up approximately 0.31% of the sample. The sequenced sample consisted of CD8+ T cells from PBMCs. The receptors shown here come from a human donor with multiple sclerosis.

The genes are TRBV13 and TRBJ1-1, with 9 bases that match TRBD1. Germline V gene data show CDR1 as PRHDT and CDR2 as FYEKMQ (reference sequence). J lost 5 bases, V lost 5 bases, and 6 bases had no gene match. CDR3 length: 14 amino acids. The CDR3 region has the DNA TGTGCCAGCAGCCTACCGACAGGGGGAACTGAAGCTTTCTTT. The encoded protein is CASSLPTGGTEAFF.

CDR3 sequence: CASSPVARADEQFF. The CDR3 DNA reads TGTGCCAGCAGCCCCGTTGCGAGGGCGGATGAGCAGTTCTTC. The chain combines TRBV7-8 with TRBJ2-1; the D gene is possibly TRBD2 (5 bases). The V end lost 5 bases, the J end lost 8 bases, and 16 bases lay between the germline ends. The germline gives CDR1 SGHVS, CDR2 FQNEAQ. The CDR3 has 14 amino acids.

Written as DNA, the CDR3 is TGTGCCAGCAGCCGTAGCGGAGAGCAGTTCTTC. It specifies CASSRSGEQFF. V gene TRBV12-3 or TRBV12-4 combines with J gene TRBJ2-1; perhaps TRBD2 as D (6 bases). V lost 6 bases, J lost 10 bases, and 10 bases lay in between. The CDR3 is made up of 11 amino acids.

The chain carries TRBV18 and TRBJ2-7; D ambiguous. Per germline, CDR1 KGHSH and CDR2 LQKENI. The length of the CDR3 is 10 residues. Trimming left V 6 bases short and J 2 bases short, with 2 bases between. The CDR3 DNA reads TGTGCCAGCTCTCCCTACGAGCAGTACGTC. Residues: CASSPYEQYV.

This clonotype was recorded once. This sequence joins TRBV6-4 and TRBJ2-3; 11 bases line up with TRBD2. The germline V gene has CDR1 MRHNA and CDR2 SNTAGT. V shed 5 bases and J 4 bases; nucleotides not matched to a gene: 5. The CDR3 is 15 amino acids. The CDR3, as DNA: TGTGCCAGCAGTTCCTCTAGCGGGGGGTCAGATACGCAGTATTTT. It encodes CASSSSSGGSDTQYF.

The V call is TRBV5-4, the J call TRBJ1-4; D is undetermined. This CDR3 has 13 residues. Looked up from germline, CDR1 is SGHNT and CDR2 is YYREEE (reference sequence). V shed 3 bases and J shed 8 bases, with 11 bases lying between them. DNA of the CDR3: TGTGCCAGCAGCTCCCGGGGTCACGAAAAACTGTTTTTT. Its translation: CASSSRGHEKLFF.

The chain employs TRBV7-3 and TRBJ2-7; D might be TRBD1 (5 bases). V shed 3 bases and J shed 2 bases, with 8 bases lying between them. Germline V lookup: CDR1 SGHTA, CDR2 FQGTGA. The CDR3 length is 13 residues. The CDR3: CASSLTEAYEQYF. CDR3 sequence (DNA): TGTGCCAGCAGCTTGACAGAAGCCTACGAGCAGTACTTC.

The CDR3 here is CASSLAGSSGGVSETQYF. For the CDR3, the DNA is TGCGCCAGCAGCCTCGCCGGGAGCAGCGGGGGGGTCTCGGAGACCCAGTACTTC. The V and J genes are TRBV5-1 and TRBJ2-5; 10 bases agree with TRBD2. The J segment lost 5 bases and the V segment lost 4 bases, leaving 17 bases of the junction unmatched. Per germline, CDR1 SGHRS and CDR2 YFSETQ. CDR3 length equals 18 residues.

For the CDR3, the DNA is TGTGCCACCAGCAGAGATCTGCGGAACTATGGCTACACCTTC. This codes for CATSRDLRNYGYTF. V usage is TRBV15 and J usage is TRBJ1-2; D call uncertain. Germline CDR1 LNHNV, CDR2 YYDKDF (reference sequence). The V end lost 0 bases, the J end lost 2 bases, and 7 bases lay between the germline ends. The CDR3 sequence is 14 residues long.

The V and J genes are TRBV6-5 and TRBJ1-1; D might be TRBD1 (5 bases). Germline lookup yields CDR1 MNHEY and CDR2 SVGAGI. The V end lost 2 bases, the J end lost 8 bases, and 15 bases lay between the germline ends. This CDR3 has 14 amino acids. The CDR3 sequence is CASSYGGGRLEAFF. In DNA form, the CDR3 reads TGTGCCAGCAGTTACGGGGGGGGACGATTGGAAGCTTTCTTT.

The J gene is TRBJ1-1, the V gene TRBV12-3 or TRBV12-4; D is undetermined. This CDR3 comprises 13 residues. Trimming pared 4 bases from V and 3 bases from J, leaving 9 bases between. The CDR3 DNA is TGTGCCAGCAGTTATGGACGGTACACTGAAGCTTTCTTT. Its protein product is CASSYGRYTEAFF.

This chain joins TRBV19 and TRBJ2-1, with 8 bases matching TRBD1. This CDR3 comprises 16 residues. With 0 bases clipped from V and 7 bases from J, the junction kept 8 bases outside the gene matches. The germline gives CDR1 LNHDA, CDR2 SQIVND (reference sequence). Here the CDR3 reads CASSIDHRQGKNEQFF. CDR3 DNA: TGTGCCAGTAGTATAGATCACCGACAGGGGAAAAATGAGCAGTTCTTC.

This sequence joins TRBV11-2 and TRBJ2-5; 8 bases are shared with TRBD1. This CDR3 region has 16 residues. Germline lookup yields CDR1 SGHAT and CDR2 FQNNGV. J lost 1 base, V lost 3 bases, and 7 bases had no gene match. The CDR3 loop is CASSFIGQGPQETQYF. CDR3 sequence (DNA): TGTGCCAGCAGCTTCATTGGACAGGGACCCCAAGAGACCCAGTACTTC. Combining the CDR3 with reference TRBV11-2 and TRBJ2-5 gives the whole variable domain EAGVAQSPRYKIIEKRQSVAFWCNPISGHATLYWYQQILGQGPKLLIQFQNNGVVDDSQLPKDRFSAERLKGVDSTLKIQPAKLEDSAVYLCASSFIGQGPQETQYFGPGTRLLVL.

This clonotype is a singleton in its sample. The rearrangement uses TRBV2 and TRBJ1-1, with D unresolved. Germline V gene lookup returns CDR1 SNHLY and CDR2 FYNNEI. Trimming shortened V by 0 bases and J by 2 bases, and 10 bases separated the two germline ends. The CDR3 spans 15 residues. CDR3 sequence reads: CASSEAGRGNTEAFF. For the CDR3, the DNA is TGTGCCAGCAGTGAAGCTGGTCGGGGTAACACTGAAGCTTTCTTT.

In this sample, this clonotype turned up once. This rearrangement joins TRBV20-1 to TRBJ2-4; D uncertain. Germline-derived CDR1 and CDR2 are DFQATT and SNEGSKA (reference sequence). There are 13 residues in the CDR3. V lost 7 bases, J lost 3 bases, and 13 bases lay in between. The CDR3 spells CSGTPLGKNIQYF. CDR3 nucleotides: TGCAGTGGGACCCCTTTGGGCAAAAACATTCAGTACTTC.